In its sample, the clone carrying this T cell receptor (beta chain) was seen a few times. The table came from immunoSEQ multiplex PCR; TCRdb's copy has only in-frame clones and leaves some out. The repertoire holds 190,000 or so clones, about 77% seen once, with about 2.8% in the top ten. These data belong to a study of blood T cell repertoires in COVID-19. Looking at the study overall: The samples span acute and convalescent COVID-19 from the United States, Italy and Spain.

The sequence was collected from a woman over 75 with active or convalescent COVID-19. Sequenced material: peripheral blood.

The CDR3 is CASTYGGSTGELFF. The CDR3 DNA is TGTGCCAGCACTTACGGGGGGTCCACCGGGGAGCTGTTTTTT. The rearrangement uses TRBV25-1 and TRBJ2-2, with 7 bases fitting TRBD2. The CDR3 totals 14 residues. Per germline, CDR1 MGHDK and CDR2 SYGVNS. V was pared by 7 bases and J by 4 bases, with 6 bases of the junction left unmatched.